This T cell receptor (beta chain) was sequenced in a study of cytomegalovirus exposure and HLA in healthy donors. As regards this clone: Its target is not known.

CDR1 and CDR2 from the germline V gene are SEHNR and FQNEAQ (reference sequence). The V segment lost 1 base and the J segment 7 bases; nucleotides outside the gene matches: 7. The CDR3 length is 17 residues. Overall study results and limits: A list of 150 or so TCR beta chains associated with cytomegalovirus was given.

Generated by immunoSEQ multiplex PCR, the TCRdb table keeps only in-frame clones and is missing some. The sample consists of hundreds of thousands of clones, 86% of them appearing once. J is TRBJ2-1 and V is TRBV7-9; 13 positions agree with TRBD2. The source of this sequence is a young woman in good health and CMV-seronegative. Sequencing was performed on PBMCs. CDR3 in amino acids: CASSLVTSGGAGNEQFF. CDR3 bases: TGTGCCAGCAGCTTAGTAACTAGCGGGGGGGCTGGGAATGAGCAGTTCTTC.